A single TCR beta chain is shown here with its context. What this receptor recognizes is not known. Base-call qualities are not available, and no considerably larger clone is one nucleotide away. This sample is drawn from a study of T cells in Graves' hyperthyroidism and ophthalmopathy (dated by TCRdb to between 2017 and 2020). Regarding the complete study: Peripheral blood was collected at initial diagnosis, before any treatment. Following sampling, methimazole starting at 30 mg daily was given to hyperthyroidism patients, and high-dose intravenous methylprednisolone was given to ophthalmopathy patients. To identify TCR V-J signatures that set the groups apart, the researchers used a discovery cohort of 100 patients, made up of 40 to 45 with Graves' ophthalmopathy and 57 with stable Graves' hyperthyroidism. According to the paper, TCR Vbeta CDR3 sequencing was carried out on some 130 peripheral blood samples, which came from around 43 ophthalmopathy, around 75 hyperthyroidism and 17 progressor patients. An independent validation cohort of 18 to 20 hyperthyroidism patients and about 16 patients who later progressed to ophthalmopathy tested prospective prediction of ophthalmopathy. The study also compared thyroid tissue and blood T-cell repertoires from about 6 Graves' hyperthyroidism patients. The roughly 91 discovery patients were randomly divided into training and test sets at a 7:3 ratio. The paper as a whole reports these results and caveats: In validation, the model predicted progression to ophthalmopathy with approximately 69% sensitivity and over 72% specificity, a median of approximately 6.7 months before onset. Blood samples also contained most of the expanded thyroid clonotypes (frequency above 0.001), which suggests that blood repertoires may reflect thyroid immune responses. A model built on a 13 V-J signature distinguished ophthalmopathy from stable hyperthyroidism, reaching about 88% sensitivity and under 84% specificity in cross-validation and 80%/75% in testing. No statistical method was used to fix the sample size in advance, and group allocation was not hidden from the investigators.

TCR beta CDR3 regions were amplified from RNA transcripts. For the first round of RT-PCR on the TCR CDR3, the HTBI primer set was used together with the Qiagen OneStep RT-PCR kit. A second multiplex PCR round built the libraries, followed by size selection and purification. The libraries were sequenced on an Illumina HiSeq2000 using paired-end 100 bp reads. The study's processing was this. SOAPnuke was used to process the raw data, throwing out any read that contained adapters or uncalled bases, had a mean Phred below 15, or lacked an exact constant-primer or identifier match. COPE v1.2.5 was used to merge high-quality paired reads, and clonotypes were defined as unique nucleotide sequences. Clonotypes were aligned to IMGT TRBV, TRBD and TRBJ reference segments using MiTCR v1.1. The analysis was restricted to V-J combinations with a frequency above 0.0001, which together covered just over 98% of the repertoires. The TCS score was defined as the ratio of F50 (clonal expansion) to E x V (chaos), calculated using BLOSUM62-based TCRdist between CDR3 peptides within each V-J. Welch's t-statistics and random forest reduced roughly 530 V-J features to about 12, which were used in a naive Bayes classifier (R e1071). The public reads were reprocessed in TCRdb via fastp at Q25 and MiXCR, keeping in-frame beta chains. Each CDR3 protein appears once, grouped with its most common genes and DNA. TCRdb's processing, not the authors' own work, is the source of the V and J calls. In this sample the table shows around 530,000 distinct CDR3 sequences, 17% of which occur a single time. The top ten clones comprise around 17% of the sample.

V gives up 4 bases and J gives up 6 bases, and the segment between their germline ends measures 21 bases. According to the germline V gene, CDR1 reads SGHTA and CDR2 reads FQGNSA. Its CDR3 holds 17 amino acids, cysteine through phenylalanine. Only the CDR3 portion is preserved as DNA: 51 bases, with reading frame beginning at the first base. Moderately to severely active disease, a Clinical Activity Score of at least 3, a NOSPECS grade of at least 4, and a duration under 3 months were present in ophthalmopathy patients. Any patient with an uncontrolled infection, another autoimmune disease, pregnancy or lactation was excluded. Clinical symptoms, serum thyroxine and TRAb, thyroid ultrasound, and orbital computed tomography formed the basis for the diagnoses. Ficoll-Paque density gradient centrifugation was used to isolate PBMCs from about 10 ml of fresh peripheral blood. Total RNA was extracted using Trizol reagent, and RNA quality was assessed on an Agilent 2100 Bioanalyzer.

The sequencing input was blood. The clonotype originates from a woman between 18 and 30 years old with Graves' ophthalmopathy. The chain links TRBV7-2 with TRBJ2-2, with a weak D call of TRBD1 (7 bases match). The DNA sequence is TGTGCCAGCAGCTGGAGGGACAGCCCCTCGTTTGCCGGGGAGCTGTTTTTT. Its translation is CASSWRDSPSFAGELFF.